This T cell receptor (beta chain) stems from a study of control samples from healthy donors and cancer patients. The protocol was immunoSEQ multiplex PCR, while the TCRdb copy is restricted to in-frame clones and leaves out a portion. The table includes more than 50,000 clones, almost 85% detected once. The length of the CDR3 is 13 residues. The V gene's germline CDR1 is SGHTA and CDR2 FQGNSA. V dropped 1 base and J dropped 3 bases, with 4 bases sitting between them. The source of this sequence is a man in his forties in good health. Input material: blood. The chain has TRBV7-2 and TRBJ2-1; no reliable D call. CDR3 sequence: CASSLDGYNEQFF. CDR3 nucleotide sequence: TGTGCCAGCAGCTTAGATGGCTACAATGAGCAGTTCTTC.